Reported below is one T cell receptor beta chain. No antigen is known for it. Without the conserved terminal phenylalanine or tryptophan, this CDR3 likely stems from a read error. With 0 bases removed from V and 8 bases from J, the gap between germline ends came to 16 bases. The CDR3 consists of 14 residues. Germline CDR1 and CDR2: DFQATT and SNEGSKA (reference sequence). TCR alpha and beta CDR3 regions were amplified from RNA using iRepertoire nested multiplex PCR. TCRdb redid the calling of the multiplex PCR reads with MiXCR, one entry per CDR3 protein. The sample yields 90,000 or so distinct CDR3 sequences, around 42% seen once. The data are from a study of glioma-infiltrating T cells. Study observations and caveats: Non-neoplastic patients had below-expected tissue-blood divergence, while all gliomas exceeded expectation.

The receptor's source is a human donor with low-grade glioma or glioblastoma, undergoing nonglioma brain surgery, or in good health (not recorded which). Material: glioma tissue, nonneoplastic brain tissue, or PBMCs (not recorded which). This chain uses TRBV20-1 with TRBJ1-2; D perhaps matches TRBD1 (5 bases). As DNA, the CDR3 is TGCAGTGCTAGAGATCGACAGATACCCTTGGGCTACACCTAC. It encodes CSARDRQIPLGYTY.